This T cell receptor beta chain was documented in a study of low-dose radiotherapy and immunotherapy resistance in tumors. Background on the study: Participants in Cohort 1 were administered 0.5 Gy per fraction at 2-week intervals, to a cumulative dose of 6.5 Gy. Given every two weeks, intravenous cyclophosphamide 200 mg/m2 preceded radiation and immunotherapy by one day.

The J segment lost 13 bases and the V segment lost 0 bases, leaving 9 bases of the junction unmatched. Germline CDR1 is SGDLS and CDR2 is YYNGEE. The CDR3 runs 16 residues. First-strand cDNA relied on TRAV- and TRBV-specific primers spanning alpha and beta chains. Amplification of TCRs used a constant-region primer and V-primer adapter for about 18 PCR cycles. TCRdb reanalysed the reads using MiXCR and keeps one entry per CDR3 protein. The data contain around 13,000 distinct CDR3 sequences, 60% of them singletons. The V call is TRBV9, the J call TRBJ2-2, with TRBD2 identical over 13 bases. This sequence originates from a human donor with advanced metastatic prostate, ovarian, gallbladder or colorectal cancer (not recorded which). This table probably holds off-target reads from a library built for another chain. CDR3 region: CASSVVGTSGAGGLFF. The CDR3 DNA reads TGTGCCAGCAGCGTAGTAGGGACTAGCGGGGCCGGAGGGCTGTTTTTT.